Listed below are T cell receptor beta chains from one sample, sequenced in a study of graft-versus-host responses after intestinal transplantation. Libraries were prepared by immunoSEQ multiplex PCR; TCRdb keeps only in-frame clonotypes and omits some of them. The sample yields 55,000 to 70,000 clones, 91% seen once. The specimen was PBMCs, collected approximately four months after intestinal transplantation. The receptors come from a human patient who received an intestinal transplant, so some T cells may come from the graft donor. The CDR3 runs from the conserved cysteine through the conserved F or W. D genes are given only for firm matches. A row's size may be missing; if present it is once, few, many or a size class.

TGTGCCAGCAGCTTCTGGACTAGCGGGGAGTACACAGATACGCAGTATTTT | CASSFWTSGEYTDTQYF | 17 | TRBV11-2 | . | TRBJ2-3 | TRBD2
TGTGCCAGCAGCTTGGTTTCACCCCTCCACTTT | CASSLVSPLHF | 11 | TRBV5-8 | . | TRBJ1-6 | .
TGTGCCAGCAGTTTTAACAGCTACGAGCAGTACTTC | CASSFNSYEQYF | 12 | TRBV28 | . | TRBJ2-7 | .
TGTGCCGGACGGACGGTGAGATACGAGCAGTACTTC | CAGRTVRYEQYF | 12 | TRBV2 | . | TRBJ2-7 | .
TGTGCCAGCAGCGTATCGGGCGGTACGTCCTACGAGCAGTACTTC | CASSVSGGTSYEQYF | 15 | TRBV9 | once | TRBJ2-7 | .
TGTGCCAGCAGTGCGGTGCCTAAAAGGGACCGGAGTGAAGCTTTCTTT | CASSAVPKRDRSEAFF | 16 | TRBV27 | . | TRBJ1-1 | .
TGTGCCAGCAGTACCCACCGGGACAGGGTTCCAGATACGCAGTATTTT | CASSTHRDRVPDTQYF | 16 | TRBV28 | . | TRBJ2-3 | TRBD1
TGTGCCAGCAGTTCACCTGAAGGGAGGTGGCCTAATACGCAGTATTTT | CASSSPEGRWPNTQYF | 16 | TRBV6-5 | . | TRBJ2-3 | .
TGTGCCAGCAGCTTAGAGGCGGGGGCGGCAGATACGCAGTATTTT | CASSLEAGAADTQYF | 15 | TRBV7-9 | . | TRBJ2-3 | .
TGTGCCAGCAGCCGGGGGACTAGCGGGACCTATGAGCAGTTCTTC | CASSRGTSGTYEQFF | 15 | TRBV14 | . | TRBJ2-1 | TRBD2
TGTGCCAGCGGGACAGCTAGCAATCAGCCCCAGCATTTT | CASGTASNQPQHF | 13 | TRBV2 | . | TRBJ1-5 | TRBD1
TGTGCCAGCAGTGAATGGGGTAGCGGGAGGGACTCCTACGAGCAGTACTTC | CASSEWGSGRDSYEQYF | 17 | TRBV6-1 | . | TRBJ2-7 | TRBD2
TGTGCCAGCAGCTTAGCATACAGGGTAAACGGCTACACCTTC | CASSLAYRVNGYTF | 14 | TRBV11-2 | . | TRBJ1-2 | .
TGCGCCAGCAGCTTGGAAGGGCAGGGGGCTCGGACCGGGGAGCTGTTTTTT | CASSLEGQGARTGELFF | 17 | TRBV5-1 | . | TRBJ2-2 | TRBD1
TGTGCCAGCAGCTTGGTAGGGGGGCGGGAACAGCCCCAGCATTTT | CASSLVGGREQPQHF | 15 | TRBV5-5 | . | TRBJ1-5 | .
TGTGCCAGCAGTCCAATAGCGGGAGCGGTCAATGAGCAGTTCTTC | CASSPIAGAVNEQFF | 15 | TRBV27 | . | TRBJ2-1 | TRBD2
TGTGCCAGCAGCTACGACAGTAACACTGAAGCTTTCTTT | CASSYDSNTEAFF | 13 | TRBV7-9 | . | TRBJ1-1 | .
TGTGCCAGCAGCGTAGGACCGTTCATATCCTACGAGCAGTACTTC | CASSVGPFISYEQYF | 15 | TRBV9 | few | TRBJ2-7 | .
TGTGCCAGTAGTAGGGACCGGGACAGCCATTACAATCAGCCCCAGCATTTT | CASSRDRDSHYNQPQHF | 17 | TRBV19 | . | TRBJ1-5 | TRBD1
TGTGCCAGCAGTTACGTGGGCTGGGGGGACGACGAGCAGTACTTC | CASSYVGWGDDEQYF | 15 | TRBV6-6 | once | TRBJ2-7 | .
TGTGCCAGCAGCCACTTCCCCCGGGAGCGGATTTCCACAGATACGCAGTATTTT | CASSHFPRERISTDTQYF | 18 | TRBV7-8 | . | TRBJ2-3 | .
TGTGCCAGCAGCCCGCCAGGACAGGGGAAGAATGAGCAGTTCTTC | CASSPPGQGKNEQFF | 15 | TRBV7-9 | . | TRBJ2-1 | TRBD1
TGTGCCAGCAGAGGGACAGGGAACACCTACGAGCAGTACTTC | CASRGTGNTYEQYF | 14 | TRBV6-5 | . | TRBJ2-7 | TRBD1
TGTGCCAGCAGTTACTCCATGGGGATACCCTCCTACGAGCAGTACTTC | CASSYSMGIPSYEQYF | 16 | TRBV6-5 | . | TRBJ2-7 | .
TGTGCCAGCAGTTTCCACGACAGGGGCGGTACTGAAGCTTTCTTT | CASSFHDRGGTEAFF | 15 | TRBV28 | . | TRBJ1-1 | TRBD1
TGTGCCAGCAGTTACGGCACCGCTACCCACGAGCAGTACTTC | CASSYGTATHEQYF | 14 | TRBV6-6 | few | TRBJ2-7 | .
TGCGCCAGCAGCTATCTCGGACGGTTCTCTGGAAACACCATATATTTT | CASSYLGRFSGNTIYF | 16 | TRBV5-1 | few | TRBJ1-3 | .
TGTGCCAGCAGCCACCCTGAACCTGGAAACACCATATATTTT | CASSHPEPGNTIYF | 14 | TRBV6-6 | . | TRBJ1-3 | .
TGTGCCAGCAGTGTGGGGGTCGACACCGGGGAGCTGTTTTTT | CASSVGVDTGELFF | 14 | TRBV6-4 | . | TRBJ2-2 | .
TGTGCCAGCAGCTTTACACTAGCGGGACAAGAGACCCAGTACTTC | CASSFTLAGQETQYF | 15 | TRBV5-4 | . | TRBJ2-5 | TRBD2
TGCGCCAGCAGCTTGGGGCCAGAAGGTTCCTACGAGCAGTACTTC | CASSLGPEGSYEQYF | 15 | TRBV5-1 | . | TRBJ2-7 | .
TGTGCCAGCAGCTTAGGGACTAGCGGTCAAGAGACCCAGTACTTC | CASSLGTSGQETQYF | 15 | TRBV7-7 | . | TRBJ2-5 | TRBD2
TGTGCCAGCAGCGTAGCGGGAGAAAACAATGAGCAGTTCTTC | CASSVAGENNEQFF | 14 | TRBV11-3 | . | TRBJ2-1 | TRBD2
TGTGCCAGCAGTCGATCCGGGACATCTTATCAGCCCCAGCATTTT | CASSRSGTSYQPQHF | 15 | TRBV6-5 | . | TRBJ1-5 | .
TGTGCCAGCAGTTACTCTTGGGGGGAGGGTCAGCCCCAGCATTTT | CASSYSWGEGQPQHF | 15 | TRBV6-6 | . | TRBJ1-5 | .